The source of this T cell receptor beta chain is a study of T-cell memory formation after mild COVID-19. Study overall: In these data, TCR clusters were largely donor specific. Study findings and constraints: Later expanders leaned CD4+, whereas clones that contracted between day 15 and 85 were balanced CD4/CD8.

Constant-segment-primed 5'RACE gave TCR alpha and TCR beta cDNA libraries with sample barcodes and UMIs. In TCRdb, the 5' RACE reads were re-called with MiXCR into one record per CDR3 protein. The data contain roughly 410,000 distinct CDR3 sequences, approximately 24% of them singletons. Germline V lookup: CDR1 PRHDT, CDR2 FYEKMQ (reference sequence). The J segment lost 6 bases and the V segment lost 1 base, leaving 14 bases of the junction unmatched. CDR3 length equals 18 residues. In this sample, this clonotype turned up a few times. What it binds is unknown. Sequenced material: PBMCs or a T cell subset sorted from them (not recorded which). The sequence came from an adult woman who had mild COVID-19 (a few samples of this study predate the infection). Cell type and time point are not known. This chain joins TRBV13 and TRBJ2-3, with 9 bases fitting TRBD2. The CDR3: CASSLVGGGGALGDTQYF. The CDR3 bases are TGTGCCAGCAGCTTAGTCGGCGGCGGGGGGGCCCTCGGGGATACGCAGTATTTT.